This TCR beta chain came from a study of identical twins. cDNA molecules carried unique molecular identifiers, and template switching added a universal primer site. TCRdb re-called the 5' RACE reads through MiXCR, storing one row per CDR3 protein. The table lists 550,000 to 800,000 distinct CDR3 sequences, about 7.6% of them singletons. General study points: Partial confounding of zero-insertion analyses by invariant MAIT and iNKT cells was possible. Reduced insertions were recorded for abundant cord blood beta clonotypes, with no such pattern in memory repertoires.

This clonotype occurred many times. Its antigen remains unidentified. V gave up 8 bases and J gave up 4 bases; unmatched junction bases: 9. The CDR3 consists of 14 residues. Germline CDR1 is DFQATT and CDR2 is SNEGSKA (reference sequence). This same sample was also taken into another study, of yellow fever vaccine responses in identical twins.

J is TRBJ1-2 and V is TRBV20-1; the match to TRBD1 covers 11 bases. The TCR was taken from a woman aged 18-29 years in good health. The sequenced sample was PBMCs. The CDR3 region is CSSISGQGGYGYTF. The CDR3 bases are TGCAGTTCGATCTCGGGACAGGGGGGCTATGGCTACACCTTC.